Listed below are T cell receptor beta chains from one sample, sequenced in a study of blood T cell repertoires in COVID-19. Some clones are missing from TCRdb's copy, which holds only in-frame ones; the method was immunoSEQ multiplex PCR. The profile covers 100,000 or so clones, with around 84% appearing a single time and 15% taken by the ten largest. The sequenced material came from peripheral blood. These receptors originate from a woman of 80 years or more with acute or convalescent COVID-19. Each CDR3 is given with its conserved first and last residue. The order of the fields is CDR3 protein, CDR3 DNA, J gene, clone size, D gene, V gene. A D gene is named only where the DNA matches it firmly. A row's size may be missing; if present it is once, few, many or a size class.

CASSSQGSTGELFF	TGTGCCAGCAGCTCACAGGGGTCTACCGGGGAGCTGTTTTTT	TRBJ2-2	NA	TRBD1	TRBV5-4
CASSYGQASGNTIYF	TGTGCCAGCAGCTATGGACAGGCCTCTGGAAACACCATATATTTT	TRBJ1-3	NA	TRBD1	TRBV5-8
CASSIIGVPTYEQYF	TGTGCCAGTAGTATTATCGGGGTACCCACCTACGAGCAGTACTTC	TRBJ2-7	NA	NA	TRBV19
CASSLGQGRNNEQFF	TGTGCCAGCAGCTTAGGGCAGGGGAGAAACAATGAGCAGTTCTTC	TRBJ2-1	few	NA	TRBV11-2
CASSFQGTETQYF	TGTGCCAGCAGCTTTCAGGGTACGGAGACCCAGTACTTC	TRBJ2-5	NA	NA	TRBV5-4
CASSPGQKQYF	TGTGCCAGCAGCCCAGGACAAAAGCAGTACTTC	TRBJ2-4	NA	NA	TRBV5-5
CASSGGTSGVDEQFF	TGCGCCAGCAGCGGGGGGACTAGCGGCGTCGATGAGCAGTTCTTC	TRBJ2-1	NA	TRBD2	TRBV10-1
CASIKRLTSGSPDTQYF	TGTGCCAGCATCAAGAGACTTACTAGCGGGAGCCCAGATACGCAGTATTTT	TRBJ2-3	NA	TRBD2	TRBV27
CASSIQGNEQFF	TGCGCCAGCAGCATACAGGGAAATGAGCAGTTCTTC	TRBJ2-1	NA	NA	TRBV5-1
CASSSNTGQGYNEQFF	TGTGCCAGTAGTTCCAATACGGGACAGGGTTACAATGAGCAGTTCTTC	TRBJ2-1	few	TRBD1	TRBV19
CASTAGGGHEQFF	TGTGCCAGCACCGCGGGGGGGGGCCATGAGCAGTTCTTC	TRBJ2-1	once	TRBD2	TRBV11-3
CASRVTGASDQPQHF	TGTGCCAGCAGGGTGACAGGGGCCTCCGATCAGCCCCAGCATTTT	TRBJ1-5	NA	TRBD1	TRBV2
CASDYGQGVNEQFF	TGTGCCAGCGATTACGGACAGGGTGTCAATGAGCAGTTCTTC	TRBJ2-1	NA	TRBD1	TRBV11-2
CASSFGTRGTEAFF	TGCGCCAGCAGCTTCGGGACTAGAGGCACTGAAGCTTTCTTT	TRBJ1-1	NA	NA	TRBV5-1
CASSPPRQDSPLHF	TGCGCCAGCAGCCCGCCGAGACAAGACTCACCCCTCCACTTT	TRBJ1-6	NA	NA	TRBV5-1
CASSENSPYNSPLHF	TGTGCCAGCAGTGAAAACAGCCCATATAATTCACCCCTCCACTTT	TRBJ1-6	NA	NA	TRBV2
CASVRAGSNQETQYF	TGTGCCAGCGTCCGGGCGGGTAGCAACCAAGAGACCCAGTACTTC	TRBJ2-5	NA	NA	TRBV7-9
CASSFDREDSPLHF	TGTGCCAGCAGCTTCGACAGGGAGGATTCACCCCTCCACTTT	TRBJ1-6	NA	TRBD1	TRBV7-9
CASSSPAGTGQSEQYF	TGTGCCAGCAGTTCCCCGGCGGGGACAGGGCAATCCGAGCAGTACTTC	TRBJ2-7	NA	TRBD1	TRBV27
CSARLEGTIYF	TGCAGTGCCCGCCTCGAGGGCACCATATATTTT	TRBJ1-3	NA	NA	TRBV20-1
CASSRTSIFSSYEQYF	TGCGCCAGCAGCCGGACTAGCATCTTTTCCTCCTACGAGCAGTACTTC	TRBJ2-7	NA	TRBD2	TRBV5-1
CASSSDTGGNQPQHF	TGTGCCAGCAGCTCGGACACAGGGGGAAATCAGCCCCAGCATTTT	TRBJ1-5	NA	TRBD1	TRBV5-6
CATSRGHYEQFF	TGTGCCACCAGCAGGGGGCACTATGAGCAGTTCTTC	TRBJ2-1	NA	TRBD1	TRBV24-1
CASSGQGGEQYF	TGTGCCAGCAGCGGCCAGGGGGGAGAGCAGTACTTC	TRBJ2-7	once	NA	TRBV7-9
CASSLGQDNEKLFF	TGCGCCAGCAGCTTGGGACAGGATAATGAAAAACTGTTTTTT	TRBJ1-4	few	NA	TRBV5-1
CASSSPPGHRTGETQYF	TGTGCCAGCAGCTCACCCCCGGGACACCGAACAGGAGAGACCCAGTACTTC	TRBJ2-5	once	NA	TRBV5-4
CASSVRVGRTGGYQETQYF	TGTGCCAGCAGTGTCAGGGTCGGTCGGACAGGGGGGTACCAAGAGACCCAGTACTTC	TRBJ2-5	NA	TRBD1	TRBV2
CSVDGLQETQYF	TGCAGCGTTGATGGCCTCCAAGAGACCCAGTACTTC	TRBJ2-5	NA	NA	TRBV29-1
CASKREVLDGYTF	TGTGCCAGCAAGAGGGAGGTCTTGGATGGCTACACCTTC	TRBJ1-2	NA	NA	TRBV2